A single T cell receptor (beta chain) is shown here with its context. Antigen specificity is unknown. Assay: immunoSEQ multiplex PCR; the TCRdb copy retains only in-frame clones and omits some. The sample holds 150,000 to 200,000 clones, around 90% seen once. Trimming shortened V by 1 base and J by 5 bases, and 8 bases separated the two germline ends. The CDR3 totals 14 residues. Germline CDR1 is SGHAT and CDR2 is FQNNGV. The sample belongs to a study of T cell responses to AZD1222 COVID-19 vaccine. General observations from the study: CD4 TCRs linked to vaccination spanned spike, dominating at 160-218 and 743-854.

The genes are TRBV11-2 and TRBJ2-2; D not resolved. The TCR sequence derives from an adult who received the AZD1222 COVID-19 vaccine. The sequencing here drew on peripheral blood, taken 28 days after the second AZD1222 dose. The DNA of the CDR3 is TGTGCCAGCAGCTTAGTAAGAGGTACCGGGGAGCTGTTTTTT. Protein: CASSLVRGTGELFF.